This T cell receptor (beta chain) was obtained from a study of CD8+CD57+ T cells in acquired aplastic anemia. The authors sequenced patients whose flow cytometry had shown CD8+CD57+ cell expansion. Study-wide results and limits: Found in both controls and patients were approximately 31 CD8+ CDR3 sequences.

TCR beta VDJ combinations and CDR3 sequences were profiled from genomic DNA. One entry per CDR3 protein results from TCRdb running MiXCR on the reads. The repertoire has approximately 100,000 distinct CDR3 sequences, around 70% of them found once; the top ten carry 65%. Points on this clonotype: Its matching antigen is unknown.

The receptor comes from a human donor with aplastic anemia. The sequenced material came from sorted CD4+, CD8+, or CD8+CD57+ T cells (not recorded which) from PBMCs.

The CDR3 DNA follows: TGTGCCAGCAGCACAGCCAATTCACCCCTCCACTTT. This encodes CASSTANSPLHF. This chain connects TRBV9 to TRBJ1-6; D is unresolved. Germline V gene sequence: CDR1 SGDLS, CDR2 YYNGEE. V lost 4 bases to trimming and J lost 7 bases, with 6 bases between them. CDR3 length equals 12 residues.